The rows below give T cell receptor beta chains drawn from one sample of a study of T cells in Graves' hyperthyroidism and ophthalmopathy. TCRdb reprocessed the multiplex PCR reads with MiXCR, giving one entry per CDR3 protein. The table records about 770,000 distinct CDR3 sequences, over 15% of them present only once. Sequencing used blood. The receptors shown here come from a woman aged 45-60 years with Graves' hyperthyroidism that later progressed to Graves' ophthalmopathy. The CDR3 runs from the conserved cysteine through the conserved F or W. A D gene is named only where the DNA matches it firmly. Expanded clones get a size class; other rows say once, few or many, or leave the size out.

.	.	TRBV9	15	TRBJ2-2	TGTGCCAGCAGCCCCAGGATTGGGAACACCGGGGAGCTGTTTTTT	CASSPRIGNTGELFF
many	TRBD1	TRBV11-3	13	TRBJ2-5	TGTGCCAGTAGGGGACAGGACCAAGAGACCCAGTACTTC	CASRGQDQETQYF
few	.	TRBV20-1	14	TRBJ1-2	TGCAGTGCTAGAGTTCCAGGTGGCAACTATGGCTACACCTTC	CSARVPGGNYGYTF
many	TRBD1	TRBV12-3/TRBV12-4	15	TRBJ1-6	TGTGCCAGCAGTCCTAACAGGGGAAATAATTCACCCCTCCACTTT	CASSPNRGNNSPLHF
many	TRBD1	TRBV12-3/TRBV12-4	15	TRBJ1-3	TGTGCCAGCAGTCCAGGGACAGGGGATCGAAACACCATATATTTT	CASSPGTGDRNTIYF
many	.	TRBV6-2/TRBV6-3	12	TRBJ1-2	TGTGCCAGCAGTGACCCCGGGGATGGCTACACCTTC	CASSDPGDGYTF
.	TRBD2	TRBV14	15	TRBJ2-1	TGTGCCAGCAGCCAACTAGCGGGGGGGCAGTATGAGCAGTTCTTC	CASSQLAGGQYEQFF
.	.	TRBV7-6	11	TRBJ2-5	TGTGCCAGCAGAGCACAAGAGACCCAGTACTTC	CASRAQETQYF
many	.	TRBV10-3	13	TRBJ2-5	TGTGCCATCAGTGTTGGGGACCAAGAGACCCAGTACTTC	CAISVGDQETQYF
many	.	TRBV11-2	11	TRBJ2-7	TGTGCCAGCAGCCTACATAGCGAGCAGTACTTC	CASSLHSEQYF
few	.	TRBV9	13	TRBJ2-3	TGTGCCAGCACCAGACTGACGGCAGATACGCAGTATTTT	CASTRLTADTQYF
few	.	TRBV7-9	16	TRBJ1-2	TGTGCCAGCAGCCCGGACGACAGTTTTTTTGGCTATGGCTACACCTTC	CASSPDDSFFGYGYTF
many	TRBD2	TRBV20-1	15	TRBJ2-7	TGCAGTGCTCAGGCAACTAGCGGACGATACTCCGAGCAGTACTTC	CSAQATSGRYSEQYF
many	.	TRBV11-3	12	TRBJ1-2	TGTGCCAGCAGCTTATCGGGGAATGGCTACACCTTC	CASSLSGNGYTF
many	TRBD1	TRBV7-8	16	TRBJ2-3	TGTGCCAGCAGCTTAACCGGGACAGAGTCAACAGATACGCAGTATTTT	CASSLTGTESTDTQYF
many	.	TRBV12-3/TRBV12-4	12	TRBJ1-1	TGTGCCAGCAGTCAACCAATGACTGAAGCTTTCTTT	CASSQPMTEAFF
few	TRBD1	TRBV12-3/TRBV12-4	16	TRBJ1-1	TGTGCCAGCAGTTTCCCAGGGGGCTTTTTGAACACTGAAGCTTTCTTT	CASSFPGGFLNTEAFF
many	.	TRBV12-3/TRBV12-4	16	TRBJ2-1	TGTGCCAGCAGACCCCAAACAGGGATCTTGAACAATGAGCAGTTCTTC	CASRPQTGILNNEQFF
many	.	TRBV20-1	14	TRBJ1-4	TGCAGTGCGGGCCCAGGGTCCATTAATGAAAAACTGTTTTTT	CSAGPGSINEKLFF
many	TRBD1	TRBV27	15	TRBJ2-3	TGTGCCAGCAGTTTAAAGCAGGGGGCCGCAGATACGCAGTATTTT	CASSLKQGAADTQYF
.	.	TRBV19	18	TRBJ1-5	TGTGCCAGTAGTATAGATAGGCGGCGGGCAGGACGGATTCAGCCCCAGCATTTT	CASSIDRRRAGRIQPQHF
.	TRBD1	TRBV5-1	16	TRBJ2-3	TGCGCCAGCAGCTGGGAGACAGGGCAGTTCACAGATACGCAGTATTTT	CASSWETGQFTDTQYF
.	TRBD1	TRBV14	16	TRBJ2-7	TGTGCCAGCAGCCGGTCGGGACAGGGCCCCTCCTACGAGCAGTACTTC	CASSRSGQGPSYEQYF
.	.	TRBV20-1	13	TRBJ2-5	TGCAGTGCAGAGAGGACCGGACAAGAGACCCAGTACTTC	CSAERTGQETQYF
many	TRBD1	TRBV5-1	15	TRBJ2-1	TGCGCCAGCAGCCCCGGACAGGCGAGGGTCGATGAGCAGTTCTTC	CASSPGQARVDEQFF
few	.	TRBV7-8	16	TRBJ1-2	TGTGCCAGCAGCTTGCTTACAAGGTCGTACGACTATGGCTACACCTTC	CASSLLTRSYDYGYTF
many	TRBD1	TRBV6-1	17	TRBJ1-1	TGTGCCAGCAGTGATGGACAGGGGATTTTTGGCGGCACTGAAGCTTTCTTT	CASSDGQGIFGGTEAFF
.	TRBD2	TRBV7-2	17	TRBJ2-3	TGTGCCAGCAGTCGCCCTAGCGGGAGGCTCAGCACAGATACGCAGTATTTT	CASSRPSGRLSTDTQYF
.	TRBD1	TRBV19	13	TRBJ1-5	TGTGCCAGTAGCGACAGGGCCGGGGAGCCCCAGCATTTT	CASSDRAGEPQHF
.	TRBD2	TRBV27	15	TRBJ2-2	TGTGCCAGCACCCTGAGCGGGGCGGGGACCGGGGAGCTGTTTTTT	CASTLSGAGTGELFF
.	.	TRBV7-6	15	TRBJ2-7	TGTGCCAGCAGCTTAGACGGGCGACTTGTGGACGAGCAGTACTTC	CASSLDGRLVDEQYF
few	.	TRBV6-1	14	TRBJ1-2	TGTGCCAGCACCGGTGGGGCAGCTAACTATGGCTACACCTTC	CASTGGAANYGYTF
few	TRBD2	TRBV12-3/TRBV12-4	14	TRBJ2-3	TGTGCCAGCAGCCGCGGGGGGACGGCAGATACGCAGTATTTT	CASSRGGTADTQYF
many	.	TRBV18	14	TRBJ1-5	TGTGCCAGCTCAGCTGTGGGGGGCAATCAGCCCCAGCATTTT	CASSAVGGNQPQHF
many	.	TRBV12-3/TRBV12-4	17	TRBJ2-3	TGTGCCAGCAAAAATACCCTAGACACAAGGGGGGCAGATACGCAGTATTTT	CASKNTLDTRGADTQYF
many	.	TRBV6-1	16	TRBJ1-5	TGTGCCAGCAGTCCCAAATACCATGGGACCAATCAGCCCCAGCATTTT	CASSPKYHGTNQPQHF
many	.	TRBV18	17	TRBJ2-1	TGTGCCAGCTCACCACCGGTGGGTTCCTATGTGGGCAATGAGCAGTTCTTC	CASSPPVGSYVGNEQFF
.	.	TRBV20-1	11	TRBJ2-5	TGCAGTGCCCAAACGGGGGAGACCCAGTACTTC	CSAQTGETQYF
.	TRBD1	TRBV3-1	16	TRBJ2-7	TGTGCCAGCAGCCAAGGACCCGAGACAGGGATTTACGAGCAGTACTTC	CASSQGPETGIYEQYF
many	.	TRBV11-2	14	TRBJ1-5	TGTGCCAGCAGCTGGGGGCTCAGCAATCAGCCCCAGCATTTT	CASSWGLSNQPQHF
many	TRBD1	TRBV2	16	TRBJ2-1	TGTGCCAGCAGCGTGGACAGGGGAGTGTCGAGCAATGAGCAGTTCTTC	CASSVDRGVSSNEQFF